This passage covers 25 T cell receptor beta chains from one sample sequenced in a study of identical twins. TCRdb re-called the 5' RACE reads with MiXCR, one entry per CDR3 protein. The sample holds roughly 1.6 million distinct CDR3 sequences, about 32% seen once. The sequenced sample consisted of cord blood. All receptors derive from a newborn girl in good health.

The chain employs TRBV5-1 and TRBJ2-1; 12 bases fit TRBD2. Germline lookup yields CDR1 SGHRS and CDR2 YFSETQ. This CDR3 has 17 residues. V lost 3 bases to trimming and J lost 2 bases; unmatched junction nucleotides: 6. The CDR3 region is CASSSSLAGGPYNEQFF. The CDR3 DNA sequence: TGCGCCAGCAGCTCCTCACTAGCGGGAGGCCCCTACAATGAGCAGTTCTTC.

The rearrangement uses TRBV12-5 and TRBJ2-5; D is tentatively TRBD1 or TRBD2 (5 bases each). With the DNA end fitting TRBJ2-7 better, the J assignment may be wrong. The CDR3 extends over 16 amino acids. CDR1 is LGHNT and CDR2 is FRNRAP in the germline V gene. Here the CDR3 DNA reads TGTGCTAGTGGTTTGGTACGCGGCAGGGAGACCTACGAGCAGTACTTC. It codes for CASGLVRGRETYEQYF.

The sample holds one count of this clonotype. The chain combines TRBV18 with TRBJ1-1, with D perhaps TRBD1 (5 bases). The CDR3 length is 15 residues. Looked up from germline, CDR1 is KGHSH and CDR2 is LQKENI. Trimming took off 3 bases at V and 4 bases at J, with 15 bases between the two ends. This CDR3 is CASSPLTARSTEAFF. The CDR3 DNA sequence: TGTGCCAGCTCACCTCTGACAGCGAGGAGCACTGAAGCTTTCTTT.

The gene calls are TRBV4-1 and TRBJ2-1, with no clear D. The J call may be faulty, since TRBJ2-7 better matches the DNA end. This CDR3 is 14 amino acids long. The germline V gene encodes CDR1 MGHRA and CDR2 YSYEKL. This CDR3 is CASSQVPGTNEQYF. The CDR3 DNA reads TGCGCCAGCAGCCAAGTTCCTGGAACCAATGAGCAGTACTTC.

This CDR3 reads CSAPKGAATEAFF. The CDR3 coding sequence is TGCAGTGCTCCGAAGGGGGCAGCCACTGAAGCTTTCTTT. The chain employs TRBV20-1 and TRBJ1-1, with 7 bases matching TRBD1. The germline gives CDR1 DFQATT, CDR2 SNEGSKA (reference sequence). This CDR3 comprises 13 residues. V shed 5 bases and J 4 bases; nucleotides not matched to a gene: 7.

Only a few counts were recorded for this clonotype. The chain links TRBV20-1 to TRBJ1-1; D might be TRBD1 (5 bases). The V end lost 1 base, the J end lost 3 bases, and 12 bases lay between the germline ends. This CDR3 has 14 amino acids. CDR1 and CDR2 (germline): DFQATT, SNEGSKA (reference sequence). The CDR3 nucleotides are TGCAGTGCTAGAGTTCGGGACTTCCACACTGAAGCTTTCTTT. Its protein is CSARVRDFHTEAFF.

This clonotype was detected only a few times. This chain joins TRBV6-1 and TRBJ1-1; D gene unclear. With 6 bases removed from V and 4 bases from J, the gap between germline ends came to 15 bases. Per germline, CDR1 MNHNS and CDR2 SASEGT. This CDR3 has 14 residues. The CDR3 DNA is TGTGCCAGCAGAGAATCCGACGGGTCCACTGAAGCTTTCTTT. It translates to CASRESDGSTEAFF.

This clonotype was counted only a few times. CDR3 amino acids: CASSTQGATSYEQYF. In DNA form, the CDR3 reads TGTGCCAGTAGTACGCAGGGAGCCACCTCCTACGAGCAGTACTTC. This chain links TRBV19 with TRBJ2-7, with D tentatively TRBD1 or TRBD2 (5 bases each). The CDR3 length is 15 residues. Between the trimmed V and J ends, which lost 4 bases and 0 bases, there was a span of 13 bases. Germline lookup yields CDR1 LNHDA and CDR2 SQIVND (reference sequence).

This chain connects TRBV12-3 or TRBV12-4 to TRBJ2-5; no clear D gene. This CDR3 has 16 amino acids. Between the trimmed V and J ends, which lost 3 bases and 3 bases, there was a span of 17 bases. Here the CDR3 DNA reads TGTGCCAGCAGTTTTTTAGCCGCACCCATCGAAGAGACCCAGTACTTC. The encoded protein is CASSFLAAPIEETQYF.

Many counts were recorded for this clonotype. One end of the junction is discordant with germline, which a read error may explain. V is TRBV5-1 and J is TRBJ2-1; perhaps TRBD1 as D (6 bases). Germline V gene data show CDR1 as SGHRS and CDR2 as YFSETQ. CDR3 length: 14 amino acids. The CDR3, as DNA: TGTGCCAGCAGCTTGGGACAAACCTACAATGAGCAGTTCTTC. This gives the protein CASSLGQTYNEQFF.

V is TRBV5-1 and J is TRBJ2-2; 10 positions agree with TRBD1. CDR3 length: 18 residues. The V segment lost 4 bases and the J segment 0 bases; nucleotides outside the gene matches: 9. Looked up from germline, CDR1 is SGHRS and CDR2 is YFSETQ. The CDR3 here is CASSQMTGGHSNTGELFF. The CDR3 DNA reads as TGCGCCAGCAGCCAGATGACAGGGGGCCACTCGAACACCGGGGAGCTGTTTTTT.

This rearrangement joins TRBV20-1 to TRBJ2-3, with D maybe TRBD2 (5 bases). The germline gives CDR1 DFQATT, CDR2 SNEGSKA (reference sequence). V was trimmed by 1 base and J by 1 base, leaving 12 bases between them. The CDR3 spans 15 residues. Written as DNA, the CDR3 is TGCAGTGCTAGAGTGGCACTTAGCGGCACAGATACGCAGTATTTT. Translating gives CSARVALSGTDTQYF.

This clonotype turned up a few times. The chain links TRBV6-6 to TRBJ1-2; the match to TRBD1 covers 10 bases. Germline values: CDR1 MNHNY, CDR2 SVGAGI (reference sequence). The V gene end was trimmed by 5 bases and the J gene end by 4 bases; junction bases not matched to a gene: 7. This CDR3 is 15 amino acids long. The CDR3 protein is CASSTRTGGIYGYTF. DNA for the CDR3: TGTGCCAGCAGTACCCGGACAGGGGGTATCTATGGCTACACCTTC.

The genes are TRBV24-1 and TRBJ2-7; possibly TRBD1 or TRBD2 for D (5 bases each). The CDR3 contains 13 residues. Looked up from germline, CDR1 is KGHDR and CDR2 is SFDVKD. V lost 4 bases and J 0 bases, leaving 6 bases between the germline ends. The CDR3 sequence: CATSDGASYEQYF. The CDR3 bases are TGTGCCACCAGTGACGGGGCCTCCTACGAGCAGTACTTC.

The CDR3 loop is CASSLRLVGTYEQYF. In DNA form, the CDR3 reads TGTGCCAGCAGCTTACGGCTAGTGGGGACCTACGAGCAGTACTTC. The rearrangement joins TRBV7-2 to TRBJ2-7; D gene uncertain. The germline V gene has CDR1 SGHTA and CDR2 FQGNSA. The V gene lost 2 bases and the J gene lost 2 bases, with 13 bases spanning the gap. There are 15 residues in the CDR3.

This clonotype was seen a few times. The chain combines TRBV6-6 with TRBJ2-4; 7 nucleotides line up with TRBD2. The J call could be wrong; TRBJ2-7 is a better fit for the DNA end. CDR1 is MNHNY, CDR2 SVGAGI, per germline (reference sequence). The CDR3 has 13 amino acids. The CDR3 spells CASSYPRGYEQYF. CDR3 in DNA: TGTGCCAGCAGTTACCCGCGGGGGTACGAGCAGTACTTC.

CDR3 amino acids: CASSTRTSRSSYNEQFF. In DNA, the CDR3 is TGTGCCAGCAGCACAAGGACTAGCCGAAGCTCCTACAATGAGCAGTTCTTC. The chain joins TRBV28 to TRBJ2-1; TRBD2 matches 8 bases. CDR3 length: 17 residues. CDR1 and CDR2 (germline): MDHEN, SYDVKM. Trimming at V came to 6 bases and at J to 0 bases, leaving 10 bases not matched to a gene.

This chain connects TRBV20-1 to TRBJ2-5; D not resolved. CDR1 DFQATT and CDR2 SNEGSKA come from the germline V gene (reference sequence). V was cut by 6 bases and J by 0 bases, with 5 bases left in between. This CDR3 has 11 residues. The CDR3 is CSARNQETQYF. The CDR3 bases are TGCAGTGCCCGCAACCAAGAGACCCAGTACTTC.

To note about this clonotype: A read error may explain this, as a much larger clone is one base away. V usage is TRBV4-2 and J usage is TRBJ2-4, with 8 positions matching TRBD2. CDR3 length: 14 amino acids. The V and J ends lost 4 bases and 8 bases, in that order; junction bases with no gene match: 7. Germline V gives CDR1 LGHNA, CDR2 YNFKEQ. The CDR3 nucleotides are TGTGCCAGCAGCCCGGGACTAGGGGGGGACATTCAGTACTTC. Amino acids: CASSPGLGGDIQYF.

The gene calls are TRBV20-1 and TRBJ1-2; 9 bases match TRBD1. CDR1 is DFQATT, CDR2 SNEGSKA, per germline (reference sequence). This CDR3 has 15 residues. J was trimmed by 4 bases and V by 0 bases; bases with no gene match: 6. Here the CDR3 DNA reads TGCAGTGCTAGAGACCAAGGACAGGGGCTCTATGGCTACACCTTC. Its translation: CSARDQGQGLYGYTF.

This clonotype has a handful of counts. This sequence joins TRBV4-1 and TRBJ2-6; D might be TRBD1 (5 bases). CDR1 and CDR2 from the germline V gene are MGHRA and YSYEKL. The CDR3 has 18 amino acids. Trimming left V 0 bases short and J 0 bases short, with 12 bases between. CDR3 sequence (DNA): TGCGCCAGCAGCCAAGATAGGAGACAGTACTCTGGGGCCAACGTCCTGACTTTC. Amino acid sequence: CASSQDRRQYSGANVLTF.

About this clonotype: An end of the junction differs from the germline gene, which may be a read error. This sequence joins TRBV12-3 or TRBV12-4 and TRBJ1-3; 7 nucleotides line up with TRBD1. This CDR3 contains 13 residues. The chain's CDR3 is CASSLTGANTIYF. DNA of the CDR3: TGCGCCAGCAGCCTTACAGGGGCAAACACCATATATTTT.

With regard to this clonotype: Mismatch with germline at one junction end may stem from a read error. This chain links TRBV4-2 with TRBJ1-2; TRBD1 aligns across 7 bases. The CDR3 length is 13 residues. Germline loops: CDR1 LGHNA, CDR2 YNFKEQ. The CDR3 DNA is TGTGCCAGCAGCCAAGAGGAAGACAGGGACTACACTTTC. Its protein is CASSQEEDRDYTF.

The chain combines TRBV20-1 with TRBJ1-2, with 9 positions matching TRBD1. Germline V gene data show CDR1 as DFQATT and CDR2 as SNEGSKA (reference sequence). CDR3 size: 12 residues. CDR3 residues: CRPTGGEDGYTF. CDR3 DNA sequence: TGCAGACCCACAGGGGGCGAGGATGGCTACACCTTC.

This chain uses TRBV27 with TRBJ2-5, with D unclear. Gene TRBJ2-7 matches the end of the DNA better, so the J call may be wrong. The CDR3 is 15 amino acids. Looked up from germline, CDR1 is MNHEY and CDR2 is SMNVEV (reference sequence). The CDR3 reads CASSSGPSPRYEQYF. The CDR3 nucleotides are TGTGCCAGCAGCTCCGGGCCCTCCCCGAGGTACGAGCAGTACTTC.